Presented here are 27 T cell receptor beta chains from one specimen sequenced in a study of T cell responses to AZD1222 COVID-19 vaccine. Repertoires were generated with immunoSEQ multiplex PCR, while TCRdb's copy carries only in-frame clones and drops some. Of tens of thousands of clones in the sample, roughly nine tenths are singletons; the top ten hold over 25%. The sequencing here drew on peripheral blood, taken 28 days after the second AZD1222 dose. All receptors derive from an adult who received the AZD1222 COVID-19 vaccine.

This clone was seen only a few times. The rearrangement joins TRBV18 to TRBJ1-1; TRBD1 matches at 8 bases. V shed 5 bases, J shed 5 bases, and the junction held 10 bases outside the gene matches. The CDR3 consists of 15 residues. Germline-derived CDR1 and CDR2 are KGHSH and LQKENI. The CDR3 DNA is TGTGCCAGCTCAGCCCGCCAGGGGGCTGGGACTGAAGCTTTCTTT. Its translation: CASSARQGAGTEAFF.

The chain has TRBV5-1 and TRBJ1-2; tentatively, D is TRBD1 (6 bases). The V and J ends lost 4 bases and 3 bases respectively, with 16 bases between them. The CDR3 has 15 residues. Germline V gene lookup returns CDR1 SGHRS and CDR2 YFSETQ. The CDR3 coding sequence is TGCGCCAGCAGCAGAGGGGCGACAGGAGACTATGGCTACACCTTC. Its translation: CASSRGATGDYGYTF.

The rearrangement joins TRBV19 to TRBJ1-6, with D possibly TRBD1 on 6 matching bases. The CDR3 has 17 amino acids. Germline loops: CDR1 LNHDA, CDR2 SQIVND (reference sequence). V was clipped by 6 bases and J by 0 bases, with 15 bases between them. The CDR3 region is CASSPSRGSSYNSPLHF. In DNA, the CDR3 is TGTGCCAGTAGCCCCTCCAGGGGTAGCTCCTATAATTCACCCCTCCACTTT.

V gene TRBV19 combines with J gene TRBJ2-5; D not certain. V lost 4 bases to trimming and J lost 5 bases, with 17 bases between them. Germline assignment: CDR1 LNHDA and CDR2 SQIVND (reference sequence). CDR3 length equals 15 residues. CDR3 sequence (DNA): TGTGCCAGTAGTACGTCCGAGACCCTGGGGGAGACCCAGTACTTC. Translating it yields CASSTSETLGETQYF.

This rearrangement joins TRBV28 to TRBJ2-7, with D perhaps given as TRBD1 or TRBD2 (5 bases each). The CDR3 loop spans 14 amino acids. Trimming removed 1 base from V and 6 bases from J, with 13 bases in between. In germline, CDR1 is MDHEN, CDR2 SYDVKM. CDR3 DNA sequence: TGTGCCAGCAGTTTATACGGCAGGGAGTTCGAGCAGTACTTC. Translating it yields CASSLYGREFEQYF.

The chain employs TRBV5-6 and TRBJ2-1; the D is unclear. Germline lookup yields CDR1 SGHDT and CDR2 YYEEEE. V was cut by 3 bases and J by 6 bases, with 13 bases left in between. The CDR3 contains 14 residues. The chain's CDR3 is CASSSPPLVNEQFF. The CDR3 DNA follows: TGTGCCAGCAGCTCCCCCCCCCTCGTCAATGAGCAGTTCTTC.

The chain combines TRBV11-2 with TRBJ2-7; 7 positions match TRBD1. V was clipped by 5 bases and J by 7 bases; unmatched bases: 2. CDR1 and CDR2 (germline): SGHAT, FQNNGV. This CDR3 is built from 11 residues. CDR3 sequence (DNA): TGTGCCAGCAGCGCGGACAGGGAGCAGTACTTC. Translated: CASSADREQYF.

The J gene is TRBJ1-4, the V gene TRBV28; TRBD1 aligns across 7 bases. V shed 4 bases, J shed 7 bases, and the junction held 9 bases outside the gene matches. Germline lookup yields CDR1 MDHEN and CDR2 SYDVKM. The CDR3 spans 15 residues. The CDR3 loop is CASSYIRQGGEKLFF. The CDR3 nucleotides are TGTGCCAGCAGTTATATCAGACAGGGAGGTGAAAAACTGTTTTTT.

The chain employs TRBV7-6 and TRBJ2-1, with a weak D call TRBD2 (5 bases). The CDR3 is made up of 13 amino acids. CDR1 and CDR2 (germline): SGHVS, FNYEAQ. Trimming pared 3 bases from V and 10 bases from J, leaving 13 bases between. The CDR3 coding sequence is TGTGCCAGCAGCTTTACACAGCCGGGGGAGCAGTTCTTC. Translating it yields CASSFTQPGEQFF.

This clone showed up just once. The chain uses TRBV7-3 and TRBJ1-2; 7 positions match TRBD1. CDR3 length equals 13 residues. V lost 3 bases, J lost 14 bases, and 12 bases stayed unmatched. Germline V lookup: CDR1 SGHTA, CDR2 FQGTGA. DNA for the CDR3: TGTGCCAGCAGCTTCCCGGGACAGATGCCGCTTACCTTC. Protein sequence: CASSFPGQMPLTF.

This clone was detected once. V and J are TRBV30 and TRBJ1-6, with D tentatively TRBD1 (5 bases). Germline CDR1 reads GTSNPN; CDR2 reads SVGIG (reference sequence). There are 14 residues in the CDR3. V was clipped by 3 bases and J by 6 bases, with 12 bases between them. CDR3 sequence (DNA): TGTGCCTGGAGCCGGGGCGATTCTAATTCACCCCTCCACTTT. This encodes CAWSRGDSNSPLHF.

The chain links TRBV19 to TRBJ1-5; 9 bases fit TRBD1. With 6 bases clipped from V and 1 base from J, the junction kept 4 bases outside the gene matches. The germline V gene has CDR1 LNHDA and CDR2 SQIVND (reference sequence). The CDR3 is 15 amino acids. In DNA form, the CDR3 reads TGTGCCAGTAGCATGACAGGGGGGAGCAATCAGCCCCAGCATTTT. Translated: CASSMTGGSNQPQHF.

The chain links TRBV2 to TRBJ2-2, with 10 bases lining up with TRBD2. This CDR3 contains 15 residues. V lost 4 bases, J lost 3 bases, and 2 bases stayed unmatched. The germline V gene has CDR1 SNHLY and CDR2 FYNNEI. The CDR3 coding sequence is TGTGCCAGCAGTGCCGGGACTAGCGACACCGGGGAGCTGTTTTTT. Translating it yields CASSAGTSDTGELFF. The full variable domain, completed using reference TRBV2 and TRBJ2-2, is EPEVTQTPSHQVTQMGQEVILRCVPISNHLYFYWYRQILGQKVEFLVSFYNNEISEKSEIFDDQFSVERPDGSNFTLKIRSTKLEDSAMYFCASSAGTSDTGELFFGEGSRLTVL.

The genes are TRBV18 and TRBJ1-3; no definite D call. Germline V CDR1 and CDR2: KGHSH, LQKENI. The CDR3 length is 16 residues. The V end was cut by 4 bases, the J end by 0 bases, with 13 bases between. The CDR3 protein is CASSLSQRLSGNTIYF. For the CDR3, the DNA is TGTGCCAGCTCACTATCACAGAGACTCTCTGGAAACACCATATATTTT.

V and J are TRBV6-5 and TRBJ1-2; D is unresolved. From germline, CDR1 is MNHEY and CDR2 SVGAGI. Trimming removed 6 bases at V and 0 bases at J, with 5 bases between. CDR3 size: 12 residues. The CDR3 spells CASRTANYGYTF. The DNA of the CDR3 is TGTGCCAGCAGAACAGCTAACTATGGCTACACCTTC.

The genes are TRBV7-2 and TRBJ2-7; D might be TRBD1 or TRBD2, each matching 6 bases. The CDR3 consists of 16 residues. Trimming pared 0 bases from V and 2 bases from J, leaving 14 bases between. CDR1 and CDR2 from the germline V gene are SGHTA and FQGNSA. The CDR3 region has the DNA TGTGCCAGCAGCTTAGCGCCTTTGGGGGGCCCCTACGAGCAGTACTTC. This sequence encodes CASSLAPLGGPYEQYF.

This clone was observed a few times. The chain joins TRBV27 to TRBJ2-7, with 8 nucleotides matching TRBD1. Germline values: CDR1 MNHEY, CDR2 SMNVEV (reference sequence). The CDR3 runs 16 residues. V shed 6 bases and J 4 bases; nucleotides not matched to a gene: 14. CDR3: CASSPSGQGITYEQYF. CDR3 nucleotide sequence: TGTGCCAGCAGCCCATCTGGACAGGGTATTACTTACGAGCAGTACTTC.

This rearrangement joins TRBV12-5 to TRBJ2-7; D might be TRBD1 or TRBD2, each matching 6 bases. This CDR3 is built from 14 residues. V gave up 7 bases and J gave up 5 bases, with 18 bases separating them. The germline gives CDR1 LGHNT, CDR2 FRNRAP. CDR3 in amino acids: CASEGGVYGNEQYF. CDR3 nucleotide sequence: TGTGCTAGTGAGGGGGGAGTTTATGGCAACGAGCAGTACTTC.

The chain recombines TRBV7-2 with TRBJ2-3; 12 bases map to TRBD2. The CDR3 sequence is 16 residues long. The junction had 3 bases not matched to a gene; V was cut back by 4 bases and J by 1 base. Germline values: CDR1 SGHTA, CDR2 FQGNSA. Written as DNA, the CDR3 is TGTGCCAGCAGCTCGGGACTAGCGGGTCGCACAGATACGCAGTATTTT. Its protein is CASSSGLAGRTDTQYF.

The rearrangement joins TRBV7-8 to TRBJ1-5; no reliable D call. The CDR3 runs to 15 residues. The V and J ends lost 5 bases and 3 bases respectively, with 14 bases between them. Per the germline V gene, CDR1 is SGHVS and CDR2 is FQNEAQ. CDR3 loop: CASSPHWADNQPQHF. In DNA, the CDR3 is TGTGCCAGCAGCCCACATTGGGCAGACAATCAGCCCCAGCATTTT.

The gene calls are TRBV4-1 and TRBJ2-5; 7 nucleotides agree with TRBD2. Trimming removed 0 bases from V and 4 bases from J; junction bases left unmatched: 8. From germline, CDR1 is MGHRA and CDR2 YSYEKL. The CDR3 sequence is 16 residues long. The CDR3 loop is CASSQDRGRVGETQYF. CDR3 nucleotide sequence: TGCGCCAGCAGCCAAGATCGGGGGAGGGTCGGAGAGACCCAGTACTTC.

The chain combines TRBV29-1 with TRBJ2-2, with 11 bases fitting TRBD2. The trim removed 7 bases at V and 5 bases at J, leaving 3 bases unmatched. The CDR3 totals 13 residues. Germline assignment: CDR1 SQVTM and CDR2 ANQGSEA. The CDR3 region has the DNA TGCAGCGCCGGGACTAGCGGAACCGGGGAGCTGTTTTTT. It translates to CSAGTSGTGELFF.

The chain carries TRBV15 and TRBJ1-2, with no clear D. Looked up from germline, CDR1 is LNHNV and CDR2 is YYDKDF (reference sequence). The CDR3 covers 14 residues. Deletions cut 0 bases from V and 4 bases from J, with 9 bases between. CDR3 region: CATSRDRGRYGYTF. CDR3 nucleotide sequence: TGTGCCACCAGCAGAGATCGAGGACGCTATGGCTACACCTTC.

CDR3 in DNA: TGTGCCAGCAGCGCCGGACTCGCGGGGGGTGGGCATGAGCAGTTCTTC. It specifies CASSAGLAGGGHEQFF. The chain links TRBV3-1 (or the pseudogene TRBV3-2) to TRBJ2-1, with 8 bases lining up with TRBD2. The trim removed 5 bases at V and 8 bases at J, leaving 14 bases unmatched. Germline assignment: CDR1 LGHDT and CDR2 YNNKEL (reference sequence). This CDR3 region has 16 residues.

The J gene is TRBJ2-7, the V gene TRBV4-2, with 10 bases that match TRBD2. The CDR3 length is 19 residues. V lost 3 bases and J lost 5; bases outside the gene matches: 19. Germline V gene data show CDR1 as LGHNA and CDR2 as YNFKEQ. This chain's CDR3 is CASSQGRWASGRRRNEQYF. DNA for the CDR3: TGTGCCAGCAGCCAGGGGAGGTGGGCTAGCGGGAGAAGAAGGAACGAGCAGTACTTC.

With regard to this clone: The sample has other DNA sequences that encode this CDR3 too. The rearrangement joins TRBV6-1 to TRBJ1-2; weak D call: TRBD1 (5 bases). The CDR3 totals 12 residues. V lost 3 bases and J lost 3, with 5 bases in between. CDR1 is MNHNS, CDR2 SASEGT, per germline. The CDR3 reads CASSEGDYGYTF. The CDR3 DNA sequence: TGTGCCAGCAGTGAGGGGGACTATGGCTACACCTTC.

This chain joins TRBV4-1 and TRBJ1-1; possible D gene TRBD1, 5 bases. V shed 3 bases and J shed 4 bases, with 6 bases lying between them. The germline V gene encodes CDR1 MGHRA and CDR2 YSYEKL. This CDR3 spans 12 amino acids. The CDR3 here is CASSHGGTEAFF. As DNA, the CDR3 is TGCGCCAGCAGCCACGGGGGCACTGAAGCTTTCTTT.